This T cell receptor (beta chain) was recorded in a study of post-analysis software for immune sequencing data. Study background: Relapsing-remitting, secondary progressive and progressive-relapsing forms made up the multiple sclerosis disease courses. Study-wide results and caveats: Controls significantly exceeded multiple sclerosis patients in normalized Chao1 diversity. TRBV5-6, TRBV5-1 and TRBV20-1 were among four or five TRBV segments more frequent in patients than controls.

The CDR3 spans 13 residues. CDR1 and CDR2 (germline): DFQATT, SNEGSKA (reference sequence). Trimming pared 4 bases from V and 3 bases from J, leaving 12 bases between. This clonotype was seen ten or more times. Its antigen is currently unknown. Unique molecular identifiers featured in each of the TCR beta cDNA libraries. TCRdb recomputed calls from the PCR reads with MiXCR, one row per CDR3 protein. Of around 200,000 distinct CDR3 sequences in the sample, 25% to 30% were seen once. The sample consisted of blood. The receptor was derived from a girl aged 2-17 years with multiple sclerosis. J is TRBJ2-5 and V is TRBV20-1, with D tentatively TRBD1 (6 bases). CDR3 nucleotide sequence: TGCAGTGCTACCGATAACAGGGAAGAGACCCAGTACTTC. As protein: CSATDNREETQYF.